Listed below are T cell receptor beta chains from one sample, sequenced in a study of T cell responses to AZD1222 COVID-19 vaccine. Here immunoSEQ multiplex PCR was the method, and the copy in TCRdb shows in-frame clones only, minus some. The repertoire includes 150,000 to 200,000 clones, more than 85% of them detected once, and about 1.7% sits in the top ten. The sample consisted of peripheral blood, taken 28 days after the second AZD1222 dose. These receptors were taken from an adult who received the AZD1222 COVID-19 vaccine. CDR3s include the opening cysteine and the closing phenylalanine or tryptophan. The order of the fields is D gene, J gene, CDR3 length, clone size, V gene, CDR3 DNA, CDR3 protein. A D gene is named only where the DNA matches it firmly. Clone size is stated in some rows and not others, as once, few, many or a class when expanded.

TRBD1	TRBJ2-5	15	once	TRBV7-2	TGTGCCAGCAGCCTAGGGACAGGGAGACTAGAGACCCAGTACTTC	CASSLGTGRLETQYF
TRBD1	TRBJ2-7	16	.	TRBV27	TGTGCCAGCAGTAAGATGGAAGACAGGGACTCCTACGAGCAGTACTTC	CASSKMEDRDSYEQYF
.	TRBJ1-1	14	.	TRBV6-5	TGTGCCAGCAGCCGAGGGCCTGGGGGCACTGAAGCTTTCTTT	CASSRGPGGTEAFF
.	TRBJ2-3	13	.	TRBV12-3/TRBV12-4	TGTGCCAGCAGGGAAAGGGTCAAGGATACGCAGTATTTT	CASRERVKDTQYF
.	TRBJ2-1	15	.	TRBV4-1	TGCGCCAGCAGCCGCGGGGACAGTACCTACAATGAGCAGTTCTTC	CASSRGDSTYNEQFF
TRBD2	TRBJ2-7	15	.	TRBV18	TGTGCCAGCTCACCTACTAGCGGGGGACCTTACGAGCAGTACTTC	CASSPTSGGPYEQYF
TRBD1	TRBJ1-3	16	.	TRBV19	TGTGCCAGTAGTCCAGACAGGGTCTTCTCTGGAAACACCATATATTTT	CASSPDRVFSGNTIYF
.	TRBJ1-1	14	.	TRBV10-3	TGTGCCATCAGTACGGGGGGCGTGAACACTGAAGCTTTCTTT	CAISTGGVNTEAFF
.	TRBJ1-1	12	.	TRBV7-9	TGTGCCAGCAGCCTTTTGGGTACTGAAGCTTTCTTT	CASSLLGTEAFF
.	TRBJ1-3	14	few	TRBV7-9	TGTGCCAGCACCCAGGGGTTTGCTGGAAACACCATATATTTT	CASTQGFAGNTIYF
.	TRBJ2-1	16	.	TRBV15	TGTGCCACCAGCAAGGGGGCGGGGGTATCCTACAATGAGCAGTTCTTC	CATSKGAGVSYNEQFF
.	TRBJ2-5	15	.	TRBV6-2/TRBV6-3	TGTGCCAGCAGCCCTGGAATCACAGGGAGTCAGACCCAGTACTTC	CASSPGITGSQTQYF
.	TRBJ2-5	13	once	TRBV2	TGTGCCAGCAGCCAGGTCAGAGGGGAGACCCAGTACTTC	CASSQVRGETQYF
TRBD1	TRBJ1-5	16	.	TRBV7-9	TGTGCCAGCAGCTTAAATCCGGACAGGCCGAATCAGCCCCAGCATTTT	CASSLNPDRPNQPQHF
.	TRBJ1-1	11	.	TRBV7-9	TGTGCCAGCAGGGACGAAGGTGAAGCTTTCTTT	CASRDEGEAFF
.	TRBJ1-5	14	.	TRBV2	TGTGCCAGCAGGACGGACACCACCAATCAGCCCCAGCATTTT	CASRTDTTNQPQHF
.	TRBJ1-3	14	.	TRBV15	TGTGCCACCAGCACCCATTCCGCTGGAAACACCATATATTTT	CATSTHSAGNTIYF
TRBD2	TRBJ2-3	19	.	TRBV4-1	TGCGCCAGCAGCCAAGAGGGGGGACTAGCGACCACAAGCACAGATACGCAGTATTTT	CASSQEGGLATTSTDTQYF
TRBD1	TRBJ1-4	14	.	TRBV7-2	TGTGCCAGCAGCTTAGGGGACAGATATGAAAAACTGTTTTTT	CASSLGDRYEKLFF
.	TRBJ1-1	21	.	TRBV21-1	TGTGCCAGCAGCAATTTATGGGGGATAAATGACACCGACGGCGCGAACACTGAAGCTTTCTTT	CASSNLWGINDTDGANTEAFF
TRBD2	TRBJ2-1	15	.	TRBV11-2	TGTGCCAGCAGCTTGACTAGCGGCGTCCTGGGTGAGCAGTTCTTC	CASSLTSGVLGEQFF
.	TRBJ1-6	15	.	TRBV2	TGTGCCAGCAGTCTACTACAGGGTTATAATTCACCCCTCCACTTT	CASSLLQGYNSPLHF
.	TRBJ1-2	12	.	TRBV2	TGTGCCAGCAGTGCGGCCAACTATGGCTACACCTTC	CASSAANYGYTF
.	TRBJ2-7	15	.	TRBV5-1	TGCGCCAGCAGCTTGGCGGCGGGGAGCTCCTACGAGCAGTACTTC	CASSLAAGSSYEQYF
.	TRBJ1-1	15	.	TRBV3-1/TRBV3-2	TGTGCCAGCAGCCCCCGTAGGCAGGGGTATACTGAAGCTTTCTTT	CASSPRRQGYTEAFF
TRBD2	TRBJ2-6	18	.	TRBV7-6	TGTGCCAGCAGCTCTCTCGGGGGGGGCTACTCTGGGGCCAACGTCCTGACTTTC	CASSSLGGGYSGANVLTF
TRBD1	TRBJ2-7	15	.	TRBV7-2	TGTGCCAGCAGCCTGGGACAGCCCCCCTCCTACGAGCAGTACTTC	CASSLGQPPSYEQYF